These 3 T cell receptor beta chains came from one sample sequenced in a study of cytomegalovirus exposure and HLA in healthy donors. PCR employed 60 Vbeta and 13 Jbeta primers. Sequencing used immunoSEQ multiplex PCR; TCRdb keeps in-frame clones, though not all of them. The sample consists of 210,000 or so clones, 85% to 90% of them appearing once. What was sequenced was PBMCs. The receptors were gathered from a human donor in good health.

CDR3 amino acids: CASGRTDTQYF. CDR3 in DNA: TGTGCCAGCGGCCGCACAGATACGCAGTATTTT. The chain combines TRBV27 with TRBJ2-3; D remains unclear. Per the germline V gene, CDR1 is MNHEY and CDR2 is SMNVEV (reference sequence). The CDR3 is 11 amino acids. V lost 8 bases and J lost 1, with 4 bases in between.

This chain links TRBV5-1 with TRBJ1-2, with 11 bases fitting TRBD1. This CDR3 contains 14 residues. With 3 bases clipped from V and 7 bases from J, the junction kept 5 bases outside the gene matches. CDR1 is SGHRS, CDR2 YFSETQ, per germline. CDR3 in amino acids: CASSSGQGASGYTF. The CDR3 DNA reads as TGCGCCAGCAGCTCAGGACAGGGGGCGTCTGGCTACACCTTC.

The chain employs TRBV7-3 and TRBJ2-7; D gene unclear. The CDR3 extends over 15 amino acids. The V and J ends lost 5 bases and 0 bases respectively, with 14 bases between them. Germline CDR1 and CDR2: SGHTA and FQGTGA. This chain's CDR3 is CASSPIALPSYEQYF. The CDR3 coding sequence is TGTGCCAGCAGCCCGATTGCGCTCCCCTCCTACGAGCAGTACTTC.